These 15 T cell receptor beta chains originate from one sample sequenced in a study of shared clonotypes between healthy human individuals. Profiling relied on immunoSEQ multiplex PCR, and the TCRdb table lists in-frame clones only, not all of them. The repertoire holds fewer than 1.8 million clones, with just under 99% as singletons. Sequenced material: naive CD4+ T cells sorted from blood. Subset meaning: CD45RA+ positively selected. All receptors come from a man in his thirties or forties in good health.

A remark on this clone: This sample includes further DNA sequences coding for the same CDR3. Here the CDR3 reads CASSLVGNTIYF. CDR3 nucleotide sequence: TGTGCCAGCAGCTTAGTGGGAAACACCATATATTTT. The chain links TRBV7-2 to TRBJ1-3; D is ambiguous. CDR1 is SGHTA, CDR2 FQGNSA, per germline. The V and J ends lost 1 base and 4 bases respectively, with 2 bases between them. The CDR3 spans 12 residues.

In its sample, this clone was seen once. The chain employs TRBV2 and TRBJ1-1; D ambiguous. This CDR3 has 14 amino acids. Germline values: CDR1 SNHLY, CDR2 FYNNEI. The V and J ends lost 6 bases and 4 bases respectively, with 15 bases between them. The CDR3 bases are TGTGCCAGCAGGGCTTCCGGGAGCCGCACTGAAGCTTTCTTT. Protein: CASRASGSRTEAFF.

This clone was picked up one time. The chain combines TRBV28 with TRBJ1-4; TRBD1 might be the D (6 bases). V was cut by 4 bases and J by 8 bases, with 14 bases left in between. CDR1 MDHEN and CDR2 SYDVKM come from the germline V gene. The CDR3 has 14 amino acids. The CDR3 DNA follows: TGTGCCAGCAGTTATACCCCTCAGGGGGAAAAACTGTTTTTT. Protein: CASSYTPQGEKLFF.

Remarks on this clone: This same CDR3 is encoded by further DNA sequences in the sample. CDR3 DNA: TGTGCCAGCAGCTTAGGGAGAGGGTCAGATACGCAGTATTTT. Translated, it gives CASSLGRGSDTQYF. The gene calls are TRBV11-3 and TRBJ2-3; maybe TRBD2 (5 bases). CDR1 is SGHNT, CDR2 YENEEA, per germline. There are 14 residues in the CDR3. Trimming stripped 1 base from V and 4 bases from J, with 9 bases between.

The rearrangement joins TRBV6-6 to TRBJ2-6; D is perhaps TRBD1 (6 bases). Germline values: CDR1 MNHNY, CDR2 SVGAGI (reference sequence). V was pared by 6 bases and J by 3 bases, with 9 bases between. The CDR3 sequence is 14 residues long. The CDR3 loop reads CASRTGYGANVLTF. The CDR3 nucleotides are TGTGCCAGCAGAACAGGGTATGGGGCCAACGTCCTGACTTTC.

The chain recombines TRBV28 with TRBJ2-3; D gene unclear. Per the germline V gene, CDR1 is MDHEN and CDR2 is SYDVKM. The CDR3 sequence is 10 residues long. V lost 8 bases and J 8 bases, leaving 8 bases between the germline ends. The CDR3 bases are TGTGCCAGCGGTCGAGGTACGCAGTATTTT. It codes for CASGRGTQYF.

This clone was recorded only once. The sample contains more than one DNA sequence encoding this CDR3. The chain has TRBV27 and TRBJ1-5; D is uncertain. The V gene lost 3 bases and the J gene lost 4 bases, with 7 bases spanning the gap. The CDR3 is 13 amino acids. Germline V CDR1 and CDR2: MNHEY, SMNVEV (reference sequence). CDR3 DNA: TGTGCCAGCAGTTTGTTAGGGAATCAGCCCCAGCATTTT. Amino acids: CASSLLGNQPQHF.

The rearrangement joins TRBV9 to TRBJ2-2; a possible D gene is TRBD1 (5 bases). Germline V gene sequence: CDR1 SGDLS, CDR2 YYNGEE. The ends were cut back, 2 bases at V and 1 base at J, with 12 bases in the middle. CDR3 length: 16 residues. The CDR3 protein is CASSVLSQGNTGELFF. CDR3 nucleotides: TGTGCCAGCAGCGTTTTATCGCAGGGGAACACCGGGGAGCTGTTTTTT.

This CDR3 reads CAISGLAAYEQYF. CDR3 nucleotides: TGTGCCATCAGCGGACTAGCGGCTTACGAGCAGTACTTC. The rearrangement uses TRBV10-3 and TRBJ2-7, with 10 nucleotides matching TRBD2. CDR1 is ENHRY, CDR2 SYGVKD, per germline. The CDR3 is 13 amino acids. V shed 6 bases and J 4 bases; nucleotides not matched to a gene: 3.

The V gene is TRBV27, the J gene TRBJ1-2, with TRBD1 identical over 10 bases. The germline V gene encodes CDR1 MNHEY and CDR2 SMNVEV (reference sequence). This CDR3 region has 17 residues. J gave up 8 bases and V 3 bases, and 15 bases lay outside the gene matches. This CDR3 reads CASSFLTPTGGARGYTF. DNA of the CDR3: TGTGCCAGCAGTTTCCTCACCCCGACAGGGGGCGCCCGGGGCTACACCTTC.

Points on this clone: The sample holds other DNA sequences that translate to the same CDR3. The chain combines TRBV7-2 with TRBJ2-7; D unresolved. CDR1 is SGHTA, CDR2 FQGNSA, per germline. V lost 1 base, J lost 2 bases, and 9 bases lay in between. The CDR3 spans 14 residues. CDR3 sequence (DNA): TGTGCCAGCAGCTTAGGCCCAGGACCCTACGAGCAGTACTTC. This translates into CASSLGPGPYEQYF. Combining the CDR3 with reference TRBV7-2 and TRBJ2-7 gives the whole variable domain GAGVSQSPSNKVTEKGKDVELRCDPISGHTALYWYRQSLGQGLEFLIYFQGNSAPDKSGLPSDRFSAERTGGSVSTLTIQRTQQEDSAVYLCASSLGPGPYEQYFGPGTRLTVT.

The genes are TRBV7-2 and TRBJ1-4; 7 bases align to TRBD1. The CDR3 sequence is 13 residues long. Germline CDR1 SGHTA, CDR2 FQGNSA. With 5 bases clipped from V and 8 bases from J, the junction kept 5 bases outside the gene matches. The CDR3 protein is CASSLWDSEKLFF. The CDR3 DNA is TGTGCCAGCAGCCTTTGGGACAGCGAAAAACTGTTTTTT.

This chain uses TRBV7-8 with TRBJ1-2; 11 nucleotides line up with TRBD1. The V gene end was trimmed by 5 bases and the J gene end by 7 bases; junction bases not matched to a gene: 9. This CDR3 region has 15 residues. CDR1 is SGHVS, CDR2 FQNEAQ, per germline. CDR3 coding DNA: TGTGCCAGCAGCGTAGAGGACAGGGGGCAGGCTGGCTACACCTTC. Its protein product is CASSVEDRGQAGYTF.

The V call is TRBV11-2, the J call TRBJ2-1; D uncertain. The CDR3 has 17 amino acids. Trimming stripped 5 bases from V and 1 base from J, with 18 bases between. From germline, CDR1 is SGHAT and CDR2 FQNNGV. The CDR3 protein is CASSQTPVVRSYNEQFF. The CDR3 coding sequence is TGTGCCAGCAGCCAAACCCCGGTGGTACGGTCCTACAATGAGCAGTTCTTC.

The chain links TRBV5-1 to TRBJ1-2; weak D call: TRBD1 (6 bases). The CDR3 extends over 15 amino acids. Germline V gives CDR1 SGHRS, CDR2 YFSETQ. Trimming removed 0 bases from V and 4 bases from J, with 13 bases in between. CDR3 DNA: TGCGCCAGCAGCTTGGCCGCAGGGGTTTCCTATGGCTACACCTTC. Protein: CASSLAAGVSYGYTF.